This T cell receptor beta chain was documented in a study of T cells after yellow fever vaccination. Study-level findings and limits: Researchers cautioned that FACS-sorted repertoires could harbor abundant clonotypes contaminating from the bulk population. A large majority of primary-vaccination clones showed up again after the booster (under 98% CD4, almost 90% CD8).

The CDR3 loop spans 14 amino acids. Trimming took off 0 bases at V and 5 bases at J, with 11 bases between the two ends. The germline CDR1 and CDR2 sequences are SGDLS and YYNGEE. For this clonotype: Its antigen is still unknown.

Conversion of TCR transcripts into cDNA relied on 5'RACE template switching, which added a universal primer site and UMIs. Each CDR3 protein is one row after TCRdb ran MiXCR on the 5' RACE reads. The sample includes hundreds of thousands of distinct CDR3 sequences, roughly an eighth seen only once; the top ten take 3% to 4%. The rearrangement joins TRBV9 to TRBJ2-5; TRBD2 might be the D (5 bases). The clonotype was recovered from a young man who received the YFV17D yellow fever vaccine. This specimen was CD4+ T cells sorted from PBMCs, taken 15 days after the yellow fever booster vaccination. The CDR3, as DNA: TGTGCCAGCAGCGTAGGTTCTAGCCGCGAGACCCAGTACTTC. Translated, it gives CASSVGSSRETQYF.